A selection of T cell receptor beta chains follows, all from one sample in a study of a mutant IDH1 vaccine in newly diagnosed glioma. Assay: immunoSEQ multiplex PCR; the TCRdb copy retains only in-frame clones and omits some. Found here are 50,000 to 75,000 clones, 80% of them singletons; the top ten hold over 4.5%. Their antigens are not known. The sequenced sample was PBMCs, obtained from a glioma patient whose treatment included an IDH1 peptide vaccine. The receptors come from a man aged 50 to 59 with glioma. Each CDR3 is given with its conserved first and last residue. The D gene is left open where the match is weak. Size is omitted from some rows. Given values are once, few, many or a class for expanded clones.

size	V	J	D	DNA	CDR3
few	TRBV6-5	TRBJ1-5	.	TGTGCCAGCAGCCTCGGAGGGGAAAGGGGTCAGCCCCAGCATTTT	CASSLGGERGQPQHF
.	TRBV7-9	TRBJ1-2	TRBD1	TGTGCCAGCAGACCGACAGGGGGGATCTATGGCTACACCTTC	CASRPTGGIYGYTF
.	TRBV6-5	TRBJ2-2	.	TGTGCCAGCCGCGGCAGCACGAACACCGGGGAGCTGTTTTTT	CASRGSTNTGELFF
.	TRBV29-1	TRBJ1-2	TRBD1	TGCAGCGTCCCCTCACAGGGGTTCTATGGCTACACCTTC	CSVPSQGFYGYTF
.	TRBV19	TRBJ1-6	TRBD1	TGTGCCAGTAGTATAGGTGGGACAGTCAATTCACCCCTCCACTTT	CASSIGGTVNSPLHF
.	TRBV5-1	TRBJ2-7	TRBD1	TGCGCCAGCCGACAGGGGGCCTACGAGCAGTACTTC	CASRQGAYEQYF
.	TRBV10-3	TRBJ1-3	.	TGTGCCACCGTCGGGGGACACTCTGGAAACACCATATATTTT	CATVGGHSGNTIYF
.	TRBV6-1	TRBJ1-2	.	TGTGCCAGCATCGGCATCGAGTATGGCTACACCTTC	CASIGIEYGYTF
.	TRBV10-3	TRBJ2-3	.	TGTGCCATCAGTGAATCGGCGGGGGCTAGCACAGATACGCAGTATTTT	CAISESAGASTDTQYF
.	TRBV7-9	TRBJ1-6	TRBD1	TGTGCCAGCAGCCCCGACAGGGGGTACTATAATTCACCCCTCCACTTT	CASSPDRGYYNSPLHF
.	TRBV4-1	TRBJ2-7	TRBD2	TGCGCCAGCAGCCAAGAGGCTAGCGGCAGCTCCTACGAGCAGTACTTC	CASSQEASGSSYEQYF
.	TRBV28	TRBJ2-5	.	TGTGCCAGCACATCGTGGCCGGCGACCCAGTACTTC	CASTSWPATQYF
.	TRBV2	TRBJ2-1	TRBD2	TGTGCCAGCCCCACCGGGGGACTAGTCAATGAGCAGTTCTTC	CASPTGGLVNEQFF
.	TRBV9	TRBJ2-2	TRBD2	TGTGCCAGCAGCGTAGCCTCGGGCGGGAGCGGCGGGGAGCTGTTTTTT	CASSVASGGSGGELFF
.	TRBV11-3	TRBJ2-6	.	TGTGCCAGCAGCGGTGGGGCCAACGTCCTGACTTTC	CASSGGANVLTF
.	TRBV30	TRBJ2-1	.	TGTGCCTGGAGTGCATCGAGCGGGTTCAATGAGCAGTTCTTC	CAWSASSGFNEQFF
.	TRBV7-2	TRBJ1-4	.	TGTGCCAGCAGCAACCAGGGGACGGGTAATGAAAAACTGTTTTTT	CASSNQGTGNEKLFF
.	TRBV10-3	TRBJ2-3	TRBD1	TGTGCCATCAGAACGGGACAGGGCCCAGATACGCAGTATTTT	CAIRTGQGPDTQYF